This TCR beta chain derives from a study of shared clonotypes between healthy human individuals. This CDR3 is built from 17 residues. Trimming at V came to 6 bases and at J to 7 bases, leaving 14 bases not matched to a gene. Germline V lookup: CDR1 SNHLY, CDR2 FYNNEI. A word on this clone: The antigen remains unidentified.

Broader study findings: Some naive CD4 clonotypes, around 5%, turned up in common across several donors. Depth was large, yet rarefaction showed that sorted-subset sequencing was incomplete.

Every contributor of samples was a Caucasian grown-up residing in Nashville, Tennessee. Assay used: immunoSEQ multiplex PCR; TCRdb lists only in-frame clones, some missing. The sample holds millions of clones; 85% to 95% are singletons and the top ten take roughly 0.14%. The specimen sequenced was naive CD4+ T cells sorted from blood. Stated subset: CD45RA+ positively selected. The sequence derives from a man between 18 and 35 years old in good health. The gene calls are TRBV2 and TRBJ2-2; 10 bases are a match to TRBD2. The CDR3 here is CASSRSLLAGVGGELFF. The CDR3 nucleotides read TGTGCCAGCAGCAGGAGTCTGCTAGCGGGAGTTGGCGGGGAGCTGTTTTTT.